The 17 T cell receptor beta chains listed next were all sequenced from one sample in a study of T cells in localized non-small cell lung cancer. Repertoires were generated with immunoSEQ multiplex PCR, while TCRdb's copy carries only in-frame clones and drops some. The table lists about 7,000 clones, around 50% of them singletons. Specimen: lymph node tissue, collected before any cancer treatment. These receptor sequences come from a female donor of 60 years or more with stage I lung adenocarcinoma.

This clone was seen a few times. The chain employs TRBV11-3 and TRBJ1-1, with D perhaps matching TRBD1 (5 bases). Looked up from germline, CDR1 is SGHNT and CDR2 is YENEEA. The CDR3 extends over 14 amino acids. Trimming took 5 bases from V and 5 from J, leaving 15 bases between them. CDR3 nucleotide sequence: TGTGCCAGCAGCGAAGTCCCGGGACTGACTGAAGCTTTCTTT. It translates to CASSEVPGLTEAFF.

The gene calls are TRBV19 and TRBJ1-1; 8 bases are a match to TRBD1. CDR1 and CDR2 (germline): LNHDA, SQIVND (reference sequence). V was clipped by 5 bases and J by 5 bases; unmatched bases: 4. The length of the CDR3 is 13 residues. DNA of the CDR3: TGTGCCAGTAGTCTACAGGGGGGAACTGAAGCTTTCTTT. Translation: CASSLQGGTEAFF.

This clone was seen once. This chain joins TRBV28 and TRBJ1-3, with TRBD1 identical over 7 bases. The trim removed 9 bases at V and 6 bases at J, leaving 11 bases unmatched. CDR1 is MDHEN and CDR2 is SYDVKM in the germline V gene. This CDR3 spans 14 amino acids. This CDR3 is CARRVGTAVNTIYF. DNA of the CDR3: TGTGCCAGAAGGGTCGGGACAGCAGTAAACACCATATATTTT. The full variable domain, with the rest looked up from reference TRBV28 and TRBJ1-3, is DVKVTQSSRYLVKRTGEKVFLECVQDMDHENMFWYRQDPGLGLRLIYFSYDVKMKEKGDIPEGYSVSREKKERFSLILESASTNQTSMYLCARRVGTAVNTIYFGEGSWLTVV.

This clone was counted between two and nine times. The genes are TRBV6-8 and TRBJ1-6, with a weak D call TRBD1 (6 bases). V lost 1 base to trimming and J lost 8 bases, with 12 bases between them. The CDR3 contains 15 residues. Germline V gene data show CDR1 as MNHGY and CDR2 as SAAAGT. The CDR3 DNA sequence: TGTGCCAGCAGTTACTTGACAGGAAGGGATTCACCCCTCCACTTT. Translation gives CASSYLTGRDSPLHF.

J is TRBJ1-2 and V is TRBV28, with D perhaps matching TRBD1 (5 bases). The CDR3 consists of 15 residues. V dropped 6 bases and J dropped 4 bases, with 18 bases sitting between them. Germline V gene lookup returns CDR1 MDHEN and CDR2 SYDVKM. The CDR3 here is CASRTSGLTTYGYTF. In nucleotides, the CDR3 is TGTGCCAGCAGGACTTCAGGGCTTACCACCTATGGCTACACCTTC.

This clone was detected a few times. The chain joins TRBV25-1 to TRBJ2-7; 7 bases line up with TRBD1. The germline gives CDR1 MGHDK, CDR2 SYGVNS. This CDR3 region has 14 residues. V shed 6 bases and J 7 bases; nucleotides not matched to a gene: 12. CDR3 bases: TGTGCCAGCAGAGCCTCTACAGGGGCCGGGGAGCAGTACTTC. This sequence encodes CASRASTGAGEQYF.

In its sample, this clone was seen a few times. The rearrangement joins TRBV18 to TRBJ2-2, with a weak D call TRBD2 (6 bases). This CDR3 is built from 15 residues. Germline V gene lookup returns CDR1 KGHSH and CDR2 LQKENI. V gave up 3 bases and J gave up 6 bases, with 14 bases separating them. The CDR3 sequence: CASSPSQGLAGELFF. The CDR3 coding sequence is TGTGCCAGCTCACCGAGCCAGGGACTCGCCGGGGAGCTGTTTTTT.

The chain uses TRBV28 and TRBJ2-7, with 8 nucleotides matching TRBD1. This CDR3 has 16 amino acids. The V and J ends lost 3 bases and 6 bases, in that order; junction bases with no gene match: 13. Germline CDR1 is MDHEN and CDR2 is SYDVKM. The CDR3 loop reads CASSLVSGQGFSEQYF. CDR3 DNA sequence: TGTGCCAGCAGTTTGGTCTCTGGACAGGGCTTTTCCGAGCAGTACTTC. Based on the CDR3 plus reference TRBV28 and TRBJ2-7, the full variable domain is DVKVTQSSRYLVKRTGEKVFLECVQDMDHENMFWYRQDPGLGLRLIYFSYDVKMKEKGDIPEGYSVSREKKERFSLILESASTNQTSMYLCASSLVSGQGFSEQYFGPGTRLTVT.

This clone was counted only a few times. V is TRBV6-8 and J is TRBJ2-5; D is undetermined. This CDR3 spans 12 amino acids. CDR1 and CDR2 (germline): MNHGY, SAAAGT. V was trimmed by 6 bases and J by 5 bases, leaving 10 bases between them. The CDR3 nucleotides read TGTGCCAGCAGCACGGGTGGGGAGACCCAGTACTTC. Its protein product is CASSTGGETQYF.

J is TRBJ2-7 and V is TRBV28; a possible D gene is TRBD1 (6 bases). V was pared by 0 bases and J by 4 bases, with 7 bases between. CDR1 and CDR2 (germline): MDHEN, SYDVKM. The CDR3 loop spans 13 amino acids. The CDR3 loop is CASSLWGAYEQYF. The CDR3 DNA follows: TGTGCCAGCAGTTTATGGGGGGCGTACGAGCAGTACTTC.

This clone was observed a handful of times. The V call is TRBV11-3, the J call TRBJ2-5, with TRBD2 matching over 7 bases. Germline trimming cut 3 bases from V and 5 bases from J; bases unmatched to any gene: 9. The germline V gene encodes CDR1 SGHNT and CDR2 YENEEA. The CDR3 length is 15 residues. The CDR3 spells CASSLQGLEGETQYF. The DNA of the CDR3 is TGTGCCAGCAGCTTGCAAGGACTAGAGGGCGAGACCCAGTACTTC. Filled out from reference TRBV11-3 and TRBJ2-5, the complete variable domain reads EAGVVQSPRYKIIEKKQPVAFWCNPISGHNTLYWYLQNLGQGPELLIRYENEEAVDDSQLPKDRFSAERLKGVDSTLKIQPAELGDSAVYLCASSLQGLEGETQYFGPGTRLLVL.

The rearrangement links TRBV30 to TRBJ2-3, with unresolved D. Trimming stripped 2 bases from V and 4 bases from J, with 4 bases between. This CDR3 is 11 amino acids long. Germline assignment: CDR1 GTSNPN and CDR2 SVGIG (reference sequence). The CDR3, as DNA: TGTGCCTGGAGTACAGCAGATACGCAGTATTTT. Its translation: CAWSTADTQYF.

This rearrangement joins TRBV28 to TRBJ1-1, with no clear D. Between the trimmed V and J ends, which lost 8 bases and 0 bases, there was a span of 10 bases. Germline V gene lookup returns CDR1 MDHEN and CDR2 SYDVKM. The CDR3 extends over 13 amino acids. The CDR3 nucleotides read TGTGCCAGCCGTGGGGTCTTGAACACTGAAGCTTTCTTT. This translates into CASRGVLNTEAFF.

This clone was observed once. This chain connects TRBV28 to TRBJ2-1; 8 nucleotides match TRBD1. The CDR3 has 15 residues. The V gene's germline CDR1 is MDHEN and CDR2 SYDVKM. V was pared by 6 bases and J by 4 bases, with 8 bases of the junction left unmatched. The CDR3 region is CASRRDRGPYNEQFF. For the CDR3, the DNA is TGTGCCAGCAGGAGAGACAGGGGCCCGTACAATGAGCAGTTCTTC. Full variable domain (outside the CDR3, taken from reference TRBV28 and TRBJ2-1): DVKVTQSSRYLVKRTGEKVFLECVQDMDHENMFWYRQDPGLGLRLIYFSYDVKMKEKGDIPEGYSVSREKKERFSLILESASTNQTSMYLCASRRDRGPYNEQFFGPGTRLTVL.

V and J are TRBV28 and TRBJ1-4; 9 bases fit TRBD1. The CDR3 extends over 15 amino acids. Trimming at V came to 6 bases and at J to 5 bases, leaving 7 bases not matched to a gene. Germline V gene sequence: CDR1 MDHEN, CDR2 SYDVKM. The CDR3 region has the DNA TGTGCCAGCAGCTCTAGACAGGGGGTGAATGAAAAACTGTTTTTT. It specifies CASSSRQGVNEKLFF.

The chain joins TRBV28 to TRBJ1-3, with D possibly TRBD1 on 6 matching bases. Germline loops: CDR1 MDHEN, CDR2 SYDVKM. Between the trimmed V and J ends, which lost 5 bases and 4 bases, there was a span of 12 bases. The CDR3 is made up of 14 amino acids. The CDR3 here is CASSNRGQGNTIYF. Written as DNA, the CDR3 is TGTGCCAGCAGTAATCGGGGACAAGGAAACACCATATATTTT.

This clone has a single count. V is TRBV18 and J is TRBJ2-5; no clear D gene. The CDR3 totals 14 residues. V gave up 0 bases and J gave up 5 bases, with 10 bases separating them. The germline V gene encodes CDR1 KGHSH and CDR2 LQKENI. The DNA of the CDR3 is TGTGCCAGCTCACCACCGAGTAGAGTCGAGACCCAGTACTTC. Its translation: CASSPPSRVETQYF.